This TCR beta chain is drawn from a study of blood T cell repertoires in COVID-19. About the study: The United States, Italy and Spain were the sources of the acute and convalescent COVID-19 samples. The cDNA or gDNA used as material had been derived from T cells, B-cell-depleted T cells, or PBMCs.

This clone was seen only once. The V gene lost 0 bases and the J gene lost 9 bases, with 15 bases spanning the gap. Germline CDR1 and CDR2: MNHEY and SVGAGI. The CDR3 is made up of 15 amino acids. In the original processing: The authors estimated nucleated cell counts from reference gene primer amplification. This table comes from immunoSEQ multiplex PCR, and its TCRdb copy is limited to in-frame clones, with some not included. V and J calls and clone size are those listed in that table; D and trimming were worked out from the DNA. The sample lists 120,000 or so clones; roughly 87% were seen once. The TCR sequence derives from a woman older than 75 with acute or convalescent COVID-19. The sample was peripheral blood. The chain joins TRBV6-5 to TRBJ1-5, with D possibly matching TRBD1 (5 bases). The CDR3 nucleotides are TGTGCCAGCAGTTACTCGAGGCCAGGGAGGACGCCCCAGCATTTT. Translated, it gives CASSYSRPGRTPQHF.